The clone carrying this T cell receptor beta chain was counted between two and nine times. Its antigen is unknown. CDR1 is SGHRS, CDR2 YFSETQ, per germline. V lost 4 bases, J lost 2 bases, and 18 bases lay in between. The CDR3 consists of 17 residues. By quantitative 5'-RACE with molecular barcodes, the TCR beta libraries were made. TCRdb re-analysed the 5' RACE reads in MiXCR, keeping a single row per CDR3 protein. The sample includes about 390,000 distinct CDR3 sequences, approximately 20% of them seen just once. This sample is part of a study of CD8 T cells in ankylosing spondylitis. Study-level results: Matched ankylosing spondylitis synovial fluid reportedly contained a significantly enriched population of disease-linked clones. Peripheral blood samples showed relatively rare disease-linked clones, and these clones were CD8+. Seemingly characteristic of ankylosing spondylitis blood was a TCR beta motif consisting of under ten highly homologous variants.

The chain couples TRBV5-1 to TRBJ2-2; D possibly corresponds to TRBD1 (6 bases). The receptor was derived from a male donor with ankylosing spondylitis. The source material was blood, either unsorted or a sorted T cell fraction (not recorded which). CDR3 in amino acids: CASSEVYTGHNTGELFF. CDR3 nucleotide sequence: TGCGCCAGCAGCGAGGTATATACGGGACATAACACCGGGGAGCTGTTTTTT.